The 25 T cell receptor beta chains given below trace back to one sample, sequenced in a study of tumor-infiltrating lymphocytes in oesophageal squamous cell carcinoma (dated by TCRdb to about 2016). Libraries were prepared through PCR. The sequencer was an Illumina HiSeq 2000. TCRdb cleaned the public reads at Q25 with fastp, built clones with MiXCR and kept in-frame beta chains. Rows are combined by CDR3 protein, so each entry shows the most common genes and DNA. Across this sample there are about 24,000 distinct CDR3 sequences, with more than 35% seen only once. Of the sample, less than 30% falls within the top ten clones. The sample taken for sequencing was esophageal tumor tissue. Every receptor here comes from a male donor with esophageal squamous cell carcinoma.

The chain is built from TRBV6-6 and TRBJ2-7, with 7 positions matching TRBD1. The DNA end favors TRBJ2-1, so the J call may be wrong. The CDR3 sequence is 13 residues long. CDR1 MNHNY and CDR2 SVGAGI come from the germline V gene (reference sequence). CDR3 in amino acids: CASSMTGYNEQFF. In DNA form, the CDR3 reads TGTGCCAGCAGTATGACAGGGTACAATGAGCAGTTCTTC.

As to this clonotype: One junction end does not reproduce the germline sequence, and a read error may be involved. The chain joins TRBV5-3 to TRBJ2-1; tentatively, D is TRBD2 (7 bases). The assigned J gene may be wrong: the sequence end matches TRBJ2-5 better. TRBV5-3 is treated as an ORF (open reading frame) with a function not yet certain. This CDR3 is 14 amino acids long. The CDR3 nucleotides are TGTGCCAGCAGCTTGGGGGGGGCCAAAGAGACCCAGTACTTC. This codes for CASSLGGAKETQYF.

This chain uses TRBV7-3 with TRBJ2-1, with D possibly TRBD1 on 6 matching bases. The J call may not be correct, given that the DNA end is closer to TRBJ2-5. Germline V gene sequence: CDR1 SGHTA, CDR2 FQGTGA. This CDR3 is 15 amino acids long. The CDR3 here is CASSQFQGFGETQYF. As DNA, the CDR3 is TGTGCCAGCAGCCAGTTCCAGGGGTTTGGGGAGACCCAGTACTTC.

A note on this clonotype: Its ends do not fully match the called genes, so a read error is possible. The chain is built from TRBV28 and TRBJ2-1; D unresolved. The CDR3 contains 12 residues. CDR1 and CDR2 (germline): MDHEN, SYDVKM. The CDR3 spells CASSISARSLIF. The DNA of the CDR3 is TGTGCCAGCAGTATCTCGGCCCGTTCATTGATCTTC.

This clonotype was seen a few times. The chain uses TRBV10-3 and TRBJ2-1; 7 bases line up with TRBD1. The ends lost 7 bases at V and 5 bases at J; junction bases unmatched: 8. Germline-derived CDR1 and CDR2 are ENHRY and SYGVKD. CDR3 length: 14 residues. The CDR3 region has the DNA TGTGCCATCAACCCGACAGGGATTCACAATGAGCAGTTCTTC. It yields the protein CAINPTGIHNEQFF.

This clonotype was observed a handful of times. A read error is likely, as this CDR3 ends without the conserved phenylalanine or tryptophan. The DNA is omitted, as the CDR3 cannot be located on it reliably, and the CDR3 follows TCRdb's listing. The chain joins TRBV9 to TRBJ1-6. The CDR3 has 13 amino acids, counting both end residues. Germline CDR1 and CDR2: SGDLS and YYNGEE. The CDR3 reads CASSVTGEQFFGP.

This clonotype occurred a few times. The junction differs from germline at one of its ends, possibly a read error. The V gene is TRBV4-1, the J gene TRBJ2-1, with 11 bases lining up with TRBD2. Germline lookup yields CDR1 MGHRA and CDR2 YSYEKL. This CDR3 is built from 15 residues. The CDR3 nucleotides are TGTGCCAGCAGCCGACTAGCGGGACTTTACAATGAGCAGTTCTTC. It yields the protein CASSRLAGLYNEQFF.

This clonotype is medium-sized in the sample. This chain uses TRBV7-3 with TRBJ2-3; 7 positions agree with TRBD1. Germline V gives CDR1 SGHTA, CDR2 FQGTGA. This CDR3 has 14 residues. The V gene end was trimmed by 5 bases and the J gene end by 5 bases; junction bases not matched to a gene: 7. The CDR3 region is CASSPDRVKDTQYF. CDR3 nucleotide sequence: TGTGCCAGCAGCCCCGACAGGGTGAAAGATACGCAGTATTTT.

Concerning this clonotype itself: A read error is likely, as this CDR3 ends without the conserved phenylalanine or tryptophan. Because the CDR3's place on the DNA is in doubt, the DNA is left out and the CDR3 is given as listed by TCRdb. The gene calls are TRBV7-2 and TRBJ2-5; the table names TRBD1, a call not compared with the DNA. Germline V CDR1 and CDR2: SGHTA, FQGNSA. The CDR3 spans 16 amino acids, including both terminal residues. This chain's CDR3 is CASSTDRQSYEQYFGA.

A note on this clonotype: Given the absence of the conserved phenylalanine or tryptophan at the CDR3 end, a read error is likely. It is unclear where the CDR3 begins or ends on the DNA, so no DNA is shown, and the CDR3 is as TCRdb lists it. The CDR3 sequence is CASSLVQGVSYEQYFGA. V usage is TRBV12-3 or TRBV12-4 and J usage is TRBJ1-6; the table's D call, TRBD1, was not checked against the DNA. Ends included, the CDR3 has 17 residues.

This sequence joins TRBV7-8 and TRBJ2-3; 11 bases match TRBD2. CDR1 is SGHVS and CDR2 is FQNEAQ in the germline V gene. The V segment lost 4 bases and the J segment 14 bases; nucleotides outside the gene matches: 14. This CDR3 is 15 amino acids long. The CDR3, as DNA: TGTGCCAGCAGCTACCTGACTAGCGGGAAGGGGGAGCTGTATTTT. It codes for CASSYLTSGKGELYF.

A remark on this clonotype: The junction does not match germline at one end; this may be a read error. V is TRBV5-8 and J is TRBJ2-4, with TRBD2 matching over 8 bases. CDR1 is SGHTS, CDR2 YDEGEE, per germline. The CDR3 sequence is 14 residues long. The DNA for the CDR3 is TGCGCCAGCGAGTCAGCGGGAGTTCCCTACGAGCAGTACTTT. Translating it yields CASESAGVPYEQYF.

This clonotype was found a few times. A junction end diverges from the germline sequence, so it may reflect a read error. This chain joins TRBV6-1 and TRBJ2-7, with D tentatively TRBD2 (5 bases). The CDR3 length is 15 residues. Germline CDR1 reads MNHNS; CDR2 reads SASEGT. The CDR3 loop is CASTLEGGEHSPLHF. The CDR3 DNA sequence: TGTGCCAGCACCCTAGAGGGTGGCGAGCATTCACCCCTCCACTTC.

On this clonotype itself: Mismatch with germline at one junction end may stem from a read error. V usage is TRBV24-1 and J usage is TRBJ2-2; D is unresolved. Germline-derived CDR1 and CDR2 are KGHDR and SFDVKD. The CDR3 totals 13 residues. Here the CDR3 reads CATSVLNTGELFF. The CDR3 region has the DNA TGTGCCACCAGTGTTTTGAACACCGGGGAGCTGTTTTTT.

The chain is built from TRBV7-6 and TRBJ2-7; 9 bases align to TRBD2. Matching the DNA end better, TRBJ2-1 makes the J call doubtful. The germline V gene has CDR1 SGHVS and CDR2 FNYEAQ. The CDR3 covers 17 residues. CDR3 bases: TGTGCCAGCAGCTTAGCCGTCGGGACTAGCCCTTCTCATGAGCAGTTCTTC. It codes for CASSLAVGTSPSHEQFF.

This clonotype has at least ten counts. The genes are TRBV5-1 and TRBJ2-7; 10 positions agree with TRBD1. The trim removed 4 bases at V and 4 bases at J, leaving 5 bases unmatched. The CDR3 consists of 14 residues. Germline values: CDR1 SGHRS, CDR2 YFSETQ. The CDR3: CASSVTGGYYEQYF. DNA of the CDR3: TGCGCCAGCAGCGTGACAGGGGGCTATTACGAGCAGTACTTC.

This clonotype was detected many times. V and J are TRBV27 and TRBJ2-1, with no clear D. Germline V lookup: CDR1 MNHEY, CDR2 SMNVEV (reference sequence). The CDR3 contains 13 residues. Trimming cost V 6 bases and J 0 bases, with 6 bases left between them. The CDR3 here is CASSLFSYNEQFF. DNA for the CDR3: TGTGCCAGCAGCCTTTTCTCCTACAATGAGCAGTTCTTC.

The chain is built from TRBV7-2 and TRBJ2-7, with no clear D. Germline-derived CDR1 and CDR2 are SGHTA and FQGNSA. The length of the CDR3 is 15 residues. Trimming stripped 1 base from V and 10 bases from J, with 20 bases between. The CDR3 nucleotides read TGTGCCAGCAGCTTAGGGTTGACCCTAACCTTGGCCCAGTACTTC. Encoded protein: CASSLGLTLTLAQYF.

The chain couples TRBV12-3 or TRBV12-4 to TRBJ1-1; D gene ambiguous. Trimming left V 1 base short and J 6 bases short, with 6 bases between. The CDR3 is 12 amino acids. The CDR3 loop is CASSLEEAEAFF. The DNA of the CDR3 is TGTGCCAGCAGTTTAGAAGAGGCTGAAGCTTTCTTT.

This clonotype was picked up many times. The germline gene is not matched at one end of the junction; a read error may be the cause. This chain connects TRBV7-9 to TRBJ2-7, with 8 positions matching TRBD2. CDR3 size: 17 residues. In germline, CDR1 is SEHNR, CDR2 FQNEAQ (reference sequence). The CDR3 bases are TGTGCCAGCAGCCCGCGGGGGGTTCGGGGCCATAATTCACCCCTCCACTTC. Protein product: CASSPRGVRGHNSPLHF.

The chain joins TRBV6-8 to TRBJ1-1; D is perhaps TRBD1 (5 bases). Germline CDR1 is MNHGY and CDR2 is SAAAGT. V lost 5 bases, J lost 1 base, and 14 bases lay in between. The CDR3 sequence is 15 residues long. CDR3 amino acids: CASSIQGQPNTEAFF. CDR3 in DNA: TGTGCCAGCAGTATCCAAGGACAACCGAACACTGAAGCTTTCTTT.

J is TRBJ2-5 and V is TRBV7-8, with 8 bases matching TRBD1. The end of the DNA aligns better with TRBJ2-1, so the J call may be wrong. This CDR3 is 15 amino acids long. Germline V CDR1 and CDR2: SGHVS, FQNEAQ. The CDR3 loop reads CASSLGAGGSYEQFF. As DNA, the CDR3 is TGTGCCAGCAGCTTAGGGGCAGGGGGCTCCTATGAGCAGTTCTTC.

CDR3 sequence (DNA): TGTGCCAGCAGTTCTCGACTAGCGGGAGATACAGATACGCAGTATTTT. Residues: CASSSRLAGDTDTQYF. The chain employs TRBV6-1 and TRBJ2-3, with TRBD2 matching over 12 bases. Germline V gene lookup returns CDR1 MNHNS and CDR2 SASEGT. CDR3 length equals 16 residues. Trimming removed 5 bases from V and 3 bases from J; junction bases left unmatched: 6.

In its sample, this clonotype ranks as medium-sized. The chain couples TRBV7-3 to TRBJ2-7, with D possibly TRBD2 on 5 matching bases. The CDR3 contains 13 residues. Germline lookup yields CDR1 SGHTA and CDR2 FQGTGA. V was shortened by 5 bases and J by 9 bases, with 17 bases between the two germline ends. CDR3 sequence (DNA): TGTGCCAGCAGCACCGGACCGAACGCGGGGCAGTACTTC. It yields the protein CASSTGPNAGQYF.

The rearrangement links TRBV6-5 to TRBJ2-7; D uncertain. The better agreement between TRBJ2-1 and the DNA end casts doubt on the J call. This CDR3 has 15 residues. Germline V CDR1 and CDR2: MNHEY, SVGAGI. Written as DNA, the CDR3 is TGTGCCAGCAGTTACGCGGAGAGCTCCTACAATGAGCAGTTCTTC. It translates to CASSYAESSYNEQFF.